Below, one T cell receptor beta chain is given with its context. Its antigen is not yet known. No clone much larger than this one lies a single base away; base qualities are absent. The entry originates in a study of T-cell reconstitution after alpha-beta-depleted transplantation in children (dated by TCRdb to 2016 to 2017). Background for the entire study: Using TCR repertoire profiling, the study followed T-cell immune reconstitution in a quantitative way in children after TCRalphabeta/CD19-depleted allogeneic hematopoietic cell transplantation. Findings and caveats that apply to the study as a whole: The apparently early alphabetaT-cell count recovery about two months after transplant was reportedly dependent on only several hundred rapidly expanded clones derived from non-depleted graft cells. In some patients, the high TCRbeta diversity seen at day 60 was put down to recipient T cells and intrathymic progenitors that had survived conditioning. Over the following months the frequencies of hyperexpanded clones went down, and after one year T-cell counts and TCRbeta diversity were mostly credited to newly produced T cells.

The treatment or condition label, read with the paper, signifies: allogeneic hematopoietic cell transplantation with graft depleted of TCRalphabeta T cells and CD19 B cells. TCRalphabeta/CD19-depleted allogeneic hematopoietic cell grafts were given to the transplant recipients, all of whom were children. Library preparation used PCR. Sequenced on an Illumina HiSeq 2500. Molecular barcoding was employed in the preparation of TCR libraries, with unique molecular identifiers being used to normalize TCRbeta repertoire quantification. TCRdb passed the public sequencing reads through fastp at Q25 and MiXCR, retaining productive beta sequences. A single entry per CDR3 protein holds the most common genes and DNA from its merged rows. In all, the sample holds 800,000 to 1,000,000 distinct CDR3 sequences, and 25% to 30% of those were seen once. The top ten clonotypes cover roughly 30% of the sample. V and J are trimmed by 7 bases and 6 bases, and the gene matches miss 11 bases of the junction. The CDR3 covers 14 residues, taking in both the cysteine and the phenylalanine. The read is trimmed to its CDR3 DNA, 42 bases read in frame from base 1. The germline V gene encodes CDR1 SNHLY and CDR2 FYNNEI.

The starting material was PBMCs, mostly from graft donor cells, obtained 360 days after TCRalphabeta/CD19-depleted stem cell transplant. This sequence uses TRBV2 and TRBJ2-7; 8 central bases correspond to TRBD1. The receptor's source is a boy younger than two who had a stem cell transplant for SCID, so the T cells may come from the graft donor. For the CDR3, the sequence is CASNLDRVSAEQYF. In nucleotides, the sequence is TGTGCCAGCAACCTGGACAGGGTGTCGGCCGAGCAGTACTTC.